This TCR beta chain was captured by sequencing in a study of technical replicates of blood from a few donors. Repertoires were generated with immunoSEQ multiplex PCR, while TCRdb's copy carries only in-frame clones and drops some. The sample carries approximately 53,000 clones, about 96% recorded once. The CDR3 length is 16 residues. The V end was cut by 4 bases, the J end by 7 bases, with 19 bases between. The V gene's germline CDR1 is SGHTA and CDR2 FQGNSA. The sequence was collected from a human donor in good health. What was sequenced was T cells isolated from PBMCs. The chain is built from TRBV7-2 and TRBJ2-2; D possibly corresponds to TRBD2 (6 bases). The CDR3 is CASSSPLGRFDGELFF. For the CDR3, the DNA is TGTGCCAGCAGCTCCCCCCTCGGGAGATTCGACGGGGAGCTGTTTTTT.